This T cell receptor (beta chain) was obtained from a study of T cell responses to AZD1222 COVID-19 vaccine. Looked up from germline, CDR1 is LNHDA and CDR2 is SQIVND (reference sequence). CDR3 length: 15 residues. The V gene end was trimmed by 5 bases and the J gene end by 10 bases; junction bases not matched to a gene: 9. TCRdb's table, derived via immunoSEQ multiplex PCR, lists solely in-frame clones and lacks some. The sample has over 100,000 clones, approximately 90% seen once. V gene TRBV19 combines with J gene TRBJ1-6; TRBD1 matches at 9 bases. This clonotype was sampled from an adult who received the AZD1222 COVID-19 vaccine. Sequenced material: peripheral blood, taken 28 days after the second AZD1222 dose. In nucleotides, the CDR3 is TGTGCCAGTAGTTATTCGGGACAGGGCCCCTCACCCCTCCACTTT. It codes for CASSYSGQGPSPLHF.